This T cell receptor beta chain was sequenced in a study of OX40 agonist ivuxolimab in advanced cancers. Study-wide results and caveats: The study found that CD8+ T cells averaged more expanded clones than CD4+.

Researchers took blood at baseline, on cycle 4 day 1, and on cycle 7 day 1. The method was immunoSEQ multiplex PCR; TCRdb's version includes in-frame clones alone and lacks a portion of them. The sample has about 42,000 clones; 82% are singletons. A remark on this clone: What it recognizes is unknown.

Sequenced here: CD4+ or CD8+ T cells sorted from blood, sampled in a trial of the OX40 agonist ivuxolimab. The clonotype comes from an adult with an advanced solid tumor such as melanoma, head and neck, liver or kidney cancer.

The CDR3 DNA sequence: TGTGCTCTAGGACTAGCGGGAGGTAATGAGCAGTTCTTC. Protein sequence: CALGLAGGNEQFF. The chain combines TRBV10-3 with TRBJ2-1; 14 bases are a match to TRBD2. The CDR3 has 13 amino acids. Per germline, CDR1 ENHRY and CDR2 SYGVKD.